One T cell receptor (beta chain) is described in this entry. The data derive from a study of blood T cell repertoires in COVID-19. The protocol was immunoSEQ multiplex PCR, while the TCRdb copy is restricted to in-frame clones and leaves out a portion. The sample yields about 270,000 clones, around 90% seen once. Sequencing was carried out using PBMCs or T cells enriched from blood (not recorded which). This sequence originates from a man aged 40-49 years who had been exposed to COVID-19.

The CDR3 loop is CASSLKRGTDTQYF. CDR3 DNA sequence: TGTGCCAGCAGTTTGAAACGAGGGACAGATACGCAGTATTTT. V and J are TRBV27 and TRBJ2-3, with D possibly being TRBD2 (5 bases). The CDR3 is 14 amino acids. Germline V gives CDR1 MNHEY, CDR2 SMNVEV (reference sequence). V lost 3 bases to trimming and J lost 3 bases, with 10 bases between them.